This record covers a single T cell receptor beta chain. Its antigen remains unknown. ViraFEST expansion of antigen-specific CD4+ T cells with viral peptide pools preceded sequencing. Cultured cells yielded isolated CD4+ T cells after 10 to 11 days. Each vaccine recipient was nucleocapsid antibody negative and had no prior SARS-CoV-2 infection. This entry belongs to a study of vaccination effects on CD4 cells after COVID-19. Deletions cut 3 bases from V and 8 bases from J, with 17 bases between. The CDR3 contains 15 residues. CDR1 is ENHRY, CDR2 SYGVKD, per germline. The repertoire was sequenced with immunoSEQ multiplex PCR; TCRdb's copy has only in-frame clones and lacks some. The data contain roughly 21,000 clones, 60% to 75% of them singletons.

This sample comprised CD4+ T cells from PBMCs cultured with HCoV-NL63 spike peptides, obtained before COVID-19 vaccination. The TCR comes from a human donor who received a COVID-19 vaccine. The chain recombines TRBV10-3 with TRBJ1-5; D is unresolved. As DNA, the CDR3 is TGTGCCATCAGTGATCCTTTTGGGCCTGGGGAGCCCCAGCATTTT. This codes for CAISDPFGPGEPQHF.